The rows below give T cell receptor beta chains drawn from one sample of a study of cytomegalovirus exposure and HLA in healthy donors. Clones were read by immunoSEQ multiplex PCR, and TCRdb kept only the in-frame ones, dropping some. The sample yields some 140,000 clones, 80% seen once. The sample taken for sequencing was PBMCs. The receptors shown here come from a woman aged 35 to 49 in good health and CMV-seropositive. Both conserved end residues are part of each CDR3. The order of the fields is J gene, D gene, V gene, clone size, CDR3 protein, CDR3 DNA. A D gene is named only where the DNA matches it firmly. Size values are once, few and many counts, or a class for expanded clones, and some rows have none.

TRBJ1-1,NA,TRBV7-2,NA,CASSLRRGNTEAFF,TGTGCCAGCAGCTTACGAAGGGGTAACACTGAAGCTTTCTTT
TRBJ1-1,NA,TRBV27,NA,CASSSGNRDTEAFF,TGTGCCAGCAGTTCAGGAAACAGGGACACTGAAGCTTTCTTT
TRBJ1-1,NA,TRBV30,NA,CAWSVGFEAFF,TGTGCCTGGAGTGTGGGCTTTGAAGCTTTCTTT
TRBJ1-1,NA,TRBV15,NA,CATLQRPNTEAFF,TGTGCCACCCTCCAGCGGCCGAACACTGAAGCTTTCTTT
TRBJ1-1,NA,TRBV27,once,CASSHGPGAEAFF,TGTGCCAGCAGCCACGGTCCAGGCGCTGAAGCTTTCTTT
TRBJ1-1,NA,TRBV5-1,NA,CASSYSLVQDDTEAFF,TGCGCCAGCAGCTACTCCCTGGTCCAGGATGACACTGAAGCTTTCTTT
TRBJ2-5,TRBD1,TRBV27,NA,CASSPGQGSRTQYF,TGTGCCAGCAGCCCTGGACAGGGTTCAAGGACCCAGTACTTC
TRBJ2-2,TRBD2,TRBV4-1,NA,CASSRTSGDTGELFF,TGCGCCAGCAGCCGAACTAGCGGGGACACCGGGGAGCTGTTTTTT
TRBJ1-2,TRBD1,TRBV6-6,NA,CASSYHGQDYGYTF,TGTGCCAGCAGTTACCATGGACAGGACTATGGCTACACCTTC
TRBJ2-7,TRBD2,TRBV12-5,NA,CASGFSGRALHEQYF,TGTGCTAGTGGTTTCTCCGGGAGGGCCCTCCACGAGCAGTACTTC
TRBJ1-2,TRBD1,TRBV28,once,CASSLGQGAYGYTF,TGTGCCAGCAGTTTGGGACAGGGGGCGTATGGTTACACCTTC
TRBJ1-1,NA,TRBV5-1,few,CASSLDLFGSTEAFF,TGCGCCAGCAGCTTGGATCTGTTTGGCTCCACTGAAGCTTTCTTT
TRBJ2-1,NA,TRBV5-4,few,CASSLGRVYNEQFF,TGTGCCAGCAGCTTAGGCAGGGTATACAATGAGCAGTTCTTC
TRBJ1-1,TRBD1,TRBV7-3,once,CASSLTTGVKNTEAFF,TGTGCCAGCAGCTTAACGACAGGGGTGAAGAACACTGAAGCTTTCTTT
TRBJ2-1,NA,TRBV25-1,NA,CASSEYGAGHNEQFF,TGTGCCAGCAGTGAATATGGGGCAGGGCACAATGAGCAGTTCTTC